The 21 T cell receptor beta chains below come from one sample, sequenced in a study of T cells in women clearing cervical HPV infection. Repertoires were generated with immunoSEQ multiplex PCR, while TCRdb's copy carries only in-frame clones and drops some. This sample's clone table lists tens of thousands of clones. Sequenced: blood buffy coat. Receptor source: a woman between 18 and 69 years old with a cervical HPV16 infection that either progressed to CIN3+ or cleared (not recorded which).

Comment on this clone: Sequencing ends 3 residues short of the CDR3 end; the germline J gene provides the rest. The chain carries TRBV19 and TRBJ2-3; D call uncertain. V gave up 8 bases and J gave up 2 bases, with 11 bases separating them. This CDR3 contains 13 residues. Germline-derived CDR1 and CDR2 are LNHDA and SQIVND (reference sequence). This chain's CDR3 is CASAPGLTDTQYF. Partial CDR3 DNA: TGTGCCAGTGCCCCAGGTCTCACAGATACG.

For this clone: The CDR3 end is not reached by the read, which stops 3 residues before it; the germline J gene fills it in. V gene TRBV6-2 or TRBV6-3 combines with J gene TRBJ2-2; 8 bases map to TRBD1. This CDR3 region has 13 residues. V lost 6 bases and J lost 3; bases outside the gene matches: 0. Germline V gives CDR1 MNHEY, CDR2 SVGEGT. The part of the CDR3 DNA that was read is TGTGCCAGCAGGACAGGGGACACCGGGGAG. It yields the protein CASRTGDTGE. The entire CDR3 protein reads CASRTGDTGELFF.

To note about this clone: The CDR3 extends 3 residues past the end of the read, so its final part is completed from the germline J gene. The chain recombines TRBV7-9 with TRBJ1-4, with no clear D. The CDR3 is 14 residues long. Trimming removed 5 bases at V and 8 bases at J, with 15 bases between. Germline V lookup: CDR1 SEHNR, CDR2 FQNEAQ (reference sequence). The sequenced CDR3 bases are TGTGCCAGCAGCCATATCCGCTATGAGGAAAAA. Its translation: CASSHIRYEEK. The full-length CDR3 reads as CASSHIRYEEKLFF.

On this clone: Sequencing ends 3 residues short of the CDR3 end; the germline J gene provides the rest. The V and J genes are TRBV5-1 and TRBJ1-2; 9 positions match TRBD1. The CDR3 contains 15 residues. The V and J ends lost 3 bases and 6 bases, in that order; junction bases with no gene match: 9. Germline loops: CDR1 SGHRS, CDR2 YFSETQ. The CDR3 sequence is CASSSQGQGGDGYTF. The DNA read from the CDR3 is TGCGCCAGCAGCTCCCAGGGACAGGGAGGGGATGGC.

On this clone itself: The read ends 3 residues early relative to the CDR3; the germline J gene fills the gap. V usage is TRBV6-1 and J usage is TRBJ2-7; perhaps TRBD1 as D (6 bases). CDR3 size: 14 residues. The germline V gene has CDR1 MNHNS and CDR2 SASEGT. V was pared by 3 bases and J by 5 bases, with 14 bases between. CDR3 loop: CASSEKWDNHEQYF. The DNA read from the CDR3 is TGTGCCAGCAGTGAGAAGTGGGACAATCACGAG.

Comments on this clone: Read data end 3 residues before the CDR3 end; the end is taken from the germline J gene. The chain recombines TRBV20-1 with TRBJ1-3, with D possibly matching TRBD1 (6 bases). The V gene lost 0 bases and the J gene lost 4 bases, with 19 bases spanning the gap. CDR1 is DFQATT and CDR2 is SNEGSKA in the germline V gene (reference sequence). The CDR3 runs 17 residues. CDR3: CSARDRGGAHQGNTIYF. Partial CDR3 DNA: TGCAGTGCTAGAGATAGGGGGGGGGCCCACCAAGGAAACACC.

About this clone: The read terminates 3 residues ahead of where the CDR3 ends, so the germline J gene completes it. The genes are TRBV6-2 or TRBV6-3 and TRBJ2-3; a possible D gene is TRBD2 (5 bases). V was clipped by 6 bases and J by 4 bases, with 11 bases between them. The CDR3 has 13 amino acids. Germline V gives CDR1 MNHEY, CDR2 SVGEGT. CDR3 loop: CASSQTSSDTQYF. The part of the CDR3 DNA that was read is TGTGCCAGCAGCCAAACTAGTTCAGATACG.

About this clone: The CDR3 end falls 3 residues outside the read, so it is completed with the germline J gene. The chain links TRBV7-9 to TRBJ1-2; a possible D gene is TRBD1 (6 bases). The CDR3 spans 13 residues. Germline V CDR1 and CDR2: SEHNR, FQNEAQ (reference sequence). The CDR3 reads CASSPGVGGGYTF. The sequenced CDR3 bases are TGTGCCAGCAGCCCAGGGGTTGGAGGGGGC. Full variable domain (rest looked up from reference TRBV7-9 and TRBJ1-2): DTGVSQNPRHKITKRGQNVTFRCDPISEHNRLYWYRQTLGQGPEFLTYFQNEAQLEKSRLLSDRFSAERPKGSFSTLEIQRTEQGDSAMYLCASSPGVGGGYTFGSGTRLTVV.

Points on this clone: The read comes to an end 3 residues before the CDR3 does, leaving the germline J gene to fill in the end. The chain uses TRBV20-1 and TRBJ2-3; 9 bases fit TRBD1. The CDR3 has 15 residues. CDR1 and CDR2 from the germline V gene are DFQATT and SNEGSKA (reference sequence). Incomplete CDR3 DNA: TGCAGTGCTAGACCAACAGGGGGCGAGGGTCAGCCG. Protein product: CSARPTGGEGQP. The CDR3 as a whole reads CSARPTGGEGQPQYF.

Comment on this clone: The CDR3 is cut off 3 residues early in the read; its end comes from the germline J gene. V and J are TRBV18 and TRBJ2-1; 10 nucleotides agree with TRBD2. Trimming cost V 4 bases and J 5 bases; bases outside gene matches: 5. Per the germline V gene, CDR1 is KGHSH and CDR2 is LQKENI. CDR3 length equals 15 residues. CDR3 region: CASSRIAGGNNEQFF. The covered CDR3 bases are TGTGCCAGCTCACGTATAGCGGGGGGCAACAATGAG.

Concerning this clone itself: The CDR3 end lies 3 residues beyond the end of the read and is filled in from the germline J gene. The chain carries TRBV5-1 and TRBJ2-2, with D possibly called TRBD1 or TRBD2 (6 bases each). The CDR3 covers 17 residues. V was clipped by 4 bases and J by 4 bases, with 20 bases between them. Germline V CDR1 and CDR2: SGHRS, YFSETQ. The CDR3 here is CASSRGRDNSGTGELFF. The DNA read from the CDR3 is TGCGCCAGCAGCCGCGGGCGGGACAACTCGGGCACCGGGGAG.

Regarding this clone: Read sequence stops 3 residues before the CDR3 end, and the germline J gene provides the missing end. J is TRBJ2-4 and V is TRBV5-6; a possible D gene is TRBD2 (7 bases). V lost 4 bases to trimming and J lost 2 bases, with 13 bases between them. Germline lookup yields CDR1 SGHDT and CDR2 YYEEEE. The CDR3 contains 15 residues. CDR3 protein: CASSLWGGPKNIQYF. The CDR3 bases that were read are TGTGCCAGCAGCCTATGGGGGGGGCCCAAAAACATT. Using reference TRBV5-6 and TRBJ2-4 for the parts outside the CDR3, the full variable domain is DAGVTQSPTHLIKTRGQQVTLRCSPKSGHDTVSWYQQALGQGPQFIFQYYEEEERQRGNFPDRFSGHQFPNYSSELNVNALLLGDSALYLCASSLWGGPKNIQYFGAGTRLSVL.

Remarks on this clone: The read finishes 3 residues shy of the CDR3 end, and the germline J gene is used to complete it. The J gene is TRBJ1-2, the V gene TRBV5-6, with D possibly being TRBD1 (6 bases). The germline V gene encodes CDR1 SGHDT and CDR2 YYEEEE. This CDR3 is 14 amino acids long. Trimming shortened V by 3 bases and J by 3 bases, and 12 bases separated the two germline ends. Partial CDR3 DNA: TGTGCCAGCAGCTATCAGGGGTCAGACTATGGC. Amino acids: CASSYQGSDYG. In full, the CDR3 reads CASSYQGSDYGYTF.

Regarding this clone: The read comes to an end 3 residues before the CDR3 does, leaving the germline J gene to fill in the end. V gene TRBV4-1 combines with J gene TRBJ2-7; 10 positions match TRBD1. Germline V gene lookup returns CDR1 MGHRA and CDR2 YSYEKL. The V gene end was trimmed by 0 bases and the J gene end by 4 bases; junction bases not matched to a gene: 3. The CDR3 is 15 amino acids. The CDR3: CASSQDGTGDYEQYF. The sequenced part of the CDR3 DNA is TGCGCCAGCAGCCAAGATGGGACAGGGGATTACGAG.

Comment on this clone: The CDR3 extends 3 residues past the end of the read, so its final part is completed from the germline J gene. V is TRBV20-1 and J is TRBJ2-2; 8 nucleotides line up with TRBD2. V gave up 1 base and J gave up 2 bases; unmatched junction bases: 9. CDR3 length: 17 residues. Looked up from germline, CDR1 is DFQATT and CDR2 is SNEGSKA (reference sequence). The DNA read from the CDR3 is TGCAGTGCTAGAGGCCGGCAAGCGGGAGCCAACACCGGGGAG. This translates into CSARGRQAGANTGE. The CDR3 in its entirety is CSARGRQAGANTGELFF.

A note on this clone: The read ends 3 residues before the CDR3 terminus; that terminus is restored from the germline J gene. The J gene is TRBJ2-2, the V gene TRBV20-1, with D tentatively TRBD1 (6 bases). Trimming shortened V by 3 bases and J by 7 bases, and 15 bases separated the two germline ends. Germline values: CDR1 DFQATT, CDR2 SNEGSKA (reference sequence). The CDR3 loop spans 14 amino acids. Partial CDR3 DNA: TGCAGTGCTAGCCGGGTGAAGGGGGTCGGGGAG. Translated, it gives CSASRVKGVGE. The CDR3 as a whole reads CSASRVKGVGELFF.

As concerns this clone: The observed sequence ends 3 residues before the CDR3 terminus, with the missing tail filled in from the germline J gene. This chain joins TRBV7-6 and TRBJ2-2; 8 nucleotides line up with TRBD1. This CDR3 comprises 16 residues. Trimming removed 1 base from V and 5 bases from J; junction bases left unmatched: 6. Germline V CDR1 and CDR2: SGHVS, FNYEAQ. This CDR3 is CASSLVTGGKTGELFF. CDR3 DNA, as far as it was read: TGTGCCAGCAGCTTAGTAACAGGGGGAAAAACCGGGGAG.

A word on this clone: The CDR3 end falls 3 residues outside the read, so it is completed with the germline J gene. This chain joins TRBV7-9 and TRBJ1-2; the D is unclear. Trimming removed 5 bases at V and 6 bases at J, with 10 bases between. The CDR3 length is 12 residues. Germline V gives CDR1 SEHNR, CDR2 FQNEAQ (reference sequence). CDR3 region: CASSPGVDGYTF. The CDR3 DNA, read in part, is TGTGCCAGCAGCCCCGGGGTGGATGGC.

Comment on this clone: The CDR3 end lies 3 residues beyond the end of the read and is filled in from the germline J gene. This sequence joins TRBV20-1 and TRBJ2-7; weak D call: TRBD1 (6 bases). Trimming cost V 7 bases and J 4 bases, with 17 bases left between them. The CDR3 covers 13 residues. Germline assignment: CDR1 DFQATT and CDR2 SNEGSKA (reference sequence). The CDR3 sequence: CSGTDVGGYEQYF. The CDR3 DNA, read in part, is TGCAGTGGCACGGATGTAGGGGGATACGAG.

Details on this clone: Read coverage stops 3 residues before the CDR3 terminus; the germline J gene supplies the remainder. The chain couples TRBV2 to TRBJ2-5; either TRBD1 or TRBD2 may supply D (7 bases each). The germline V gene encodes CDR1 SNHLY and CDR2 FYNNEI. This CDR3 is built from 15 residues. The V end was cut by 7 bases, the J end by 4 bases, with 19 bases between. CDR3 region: CASIVMTGRVETQYF. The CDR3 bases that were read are TGTGCCAGCATAGTCATGACAGGGAGGGTAGAGACC.

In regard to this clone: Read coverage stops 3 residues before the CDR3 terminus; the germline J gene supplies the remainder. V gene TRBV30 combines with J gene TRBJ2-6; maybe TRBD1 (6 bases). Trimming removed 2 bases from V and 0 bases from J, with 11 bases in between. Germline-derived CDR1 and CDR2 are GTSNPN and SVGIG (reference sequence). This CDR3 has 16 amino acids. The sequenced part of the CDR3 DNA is TGTGCCTGGAGTAAGGGGGTTAGCTCTGGGGCCAACGTC. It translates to CAWSKGVSSGANV. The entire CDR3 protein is CAWSKGVSSGANVLTF.